This TCR beta chain was identified during a study of cytomegalovirus exposure and HLA in healthy donors. Study results and caveats: Most TCRs appeared rarely, but some public TCRs recurred in many donors. Cytomegalovirus-associated status was assigned to about 160 TCR beta chains.

This CDR3 is built from 13 residues. Germline trimming cut 7 bases from V and 4 bases from J; bases unmatched to any gene: 6. CDR1 is MNHNS, CDR2 SASEGT, per germline. The donors were members of the validation cohort, which comprised 120 subjects and was separate from the first cohort of 600 to 800 subjects. A note on this clone: Antigen: not known.

The data were produced by immunoSEQ multiplex PCR, yet TCRdb's version contains in-frame clones alone and is incomplete. The table has about 220,000 clones, approximately 80% seen once; the top ten hold around 15%. This chain uses TRBV6-1 with TRBJ1-2, with 7 bases that match TRBD1. The TCR sequence derives from a woman in her twenties or thirties in good health and CMV-seropositive. Sequencing was carried out using PBMCs. The CDR3, as DNA: TGTGCCAGCACAGAACGGGACAGCTATGGCTACACCTTC. Protein product: CASTERDSYGYTF.